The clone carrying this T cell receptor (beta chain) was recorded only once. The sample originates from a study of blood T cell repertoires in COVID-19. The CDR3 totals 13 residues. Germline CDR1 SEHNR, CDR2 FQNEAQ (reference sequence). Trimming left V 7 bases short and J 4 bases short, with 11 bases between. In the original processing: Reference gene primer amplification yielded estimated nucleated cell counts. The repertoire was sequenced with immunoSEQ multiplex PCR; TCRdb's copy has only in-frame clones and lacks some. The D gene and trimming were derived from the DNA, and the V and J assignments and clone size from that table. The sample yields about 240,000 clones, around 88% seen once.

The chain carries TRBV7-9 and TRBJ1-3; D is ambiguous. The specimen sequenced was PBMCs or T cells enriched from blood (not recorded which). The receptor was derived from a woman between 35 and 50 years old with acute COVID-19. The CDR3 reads CASTSRRGNTIYF. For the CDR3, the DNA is TGTGCCAGCACCTCCCGGAGGGGAAACACCATATATTTT.